This is a list of T cell receptor beta chains from one sample in a study of blood T cell repertoires in COVID-19. Sequencing used immunoSEQ multiplex PCR; TCRdb keeps in-frame clones, though not all of them. Of a few hundred thousand clones listed, 90% are singletons. Material for sequencing was peripheral blood. The source is a woman in her thirties or forties with COVID-19, enrolled during active disease. The CDR3 runs from the conserved cysteine through the conserved F or W. The order of the fields is D gene, V gene, J gene, clone size, CDR3 DNA, CDR3 protein. A D gene is named only where the DNA matches it firmly. Clone size is shown for a subset of rows, as once, few, many or a class of expanded clone.

d_call: TRBD2; v_call: TRBV5-1; j_call: TRBJ2-5; clone_size: -; cdr3_nt: TGCGCCAGCAGCTCGGGGGGGCAGAACCAAGAGACCCAGTACTTC; cdr3_aa: CASSSGGQNQETQYF
d_call: -; v_call: TRBV30; j_call: TRBJ1-1; clone_size: -; cdr3_nt: TGTGCCTGGAAGGGAGGGGGTGCGACTGAAGCTTTCTTT; cdr3_aa: CAWKGGGATEAFF
d_call: -; v_call: TRBV12-3/TRBV12-4; j_call: TRBJ1-2; clone_size: once; cdr3_nt: TGTGCCAGCAGTCCCGACAGCCGTCGTGGCTACACCTTC; cdr3_aa: CASSPDSRRGYTF
d_call: -; v_call: TRBV24-1; j_call: TRBJ2-2; clone_size: -; cdr3_nt: TGTGCCACCAGTGATCCGCCGGGACACGGAACCGGGGAGCTGTTTTTT; cdr3_aa: CATSDPPGHGTGELFF
d_call: -; v_call: TRBV2; j_call: TRBJ2-7; clone_size: -; cdr3_nt: TGTGCCAGCAGTGTTCGCCTCGGGGGTTACGAGCAGTACTTC; cdr3_aa: CASSVRLGGYEQYF
d_call: TRBD1; v_call: TRBV13; j_call: TRBJ1-6; clone_size: -; cdr3_nt: TGTGCCAGCAGCTTATGGACAGGGCCTAATTCACCCCTCCACTTT; cdr3_aa: CASSLWTGPNSPLHF
d_call: TRBD1; v_call: TRBV9; j_call: TRBJ1-1; clone_size: -; cdr3_nt: TGTGCCAGCAGCGGGGCGACAGGGTTGAACACTGAAGCTTTCTTT; cdr3_aa: CASSGATGLNTEAFF
d_call: TRBD1; v_call: TRBV19; j_call: TRBJ1-5; clone_size: -; cdr3_nt: TGTGCCAGTAGTGCAGGACAGGGCAATCAGCCCCAGCATTTT; cdr3_aa: CASSAGQGNQPQHF
d_call: TRBD2; v_call: TRBV28; j_call: TRBJ2-5; clone_size: -; cdr3_nt: TGTGCCAGCAGTCGGGGACTAGCGGGGCAAGAGACCCAGTACTTC; cdr3_aa: CASSRGLAGQETQYF
d_call: TRBD1; v_call: TRBV4-2; j_call: TRBJ1-4; clone_size: -; cdr3_nt: TGTGCCAGCAGCGCATCCGGGACAGGCAATGAAAAACTGTTTTTT; cdr3_aa: CASSASGTGNEKLFF
d_call: -; v_call: TRBV7-2; j_call: TRBJ1-2; clone_size: -; cdr3_nt: TGTGCCAGCAGCTTAGTTCGGGGGGGAATGTATGGCTACACCTTC; cdr3_aa: CASSLVRGGMYGYTF
d_call: -; v_call: TRBV11-2; j_call: TRBJ2-4; clone_size: -; cdr3_nt: TGTGCCAGCAGCTCGCCGTTGGCGGGATGGGGAAACATTCAGTACTTC; cdr3_aa: CASSSPLAGWGNIQYF
d_call: -; v_call: TRBV7-3; j_call: TRBJ1-1; clone_size: -; cdr3_nt: TGTGCCAGCAGCTTCGGGGTTGGCACTGAAGCTTTCTTT; cdr3_aa: CASSFGVGTEAFF
d_call: -; v_call: TRBV28; j_call: TRBJ2-7; clone_size: -; cdr3_nt: TGTGCCGTCAGGGGCAGGGTGAACTCCTACGAGCAGTACTTC; cdr3_aa: CAVRGRVNSYEQYF
d_call: TRBD1; v_call: TRBV5-1; j_call: TRBJ1-4; clone_size: -; cdr3_nt: TGCGCCAGCAGCTTGGGGACCCGACAGGGGATCAATGAAAAACTGTTTTTT; cdr3_aa: CASSLGTRQGINEKLFF
d_call: TRBD2; v_call: TRBV27; j_call: TRBJ2-7; clone_size: -; cdr3_nt: TGTGCCAGCAGTTATAACAAAGGACTAGCGGAGAGCTCCTACGAGCAGTACTTC; cdr3_aa: CASSYNKGLAESSYEQYF
d_call: TRBD2; v_call: TRBV30; j_call: TRBJ2-1; clone_size: -; cdr3_nt: TGTGCCTGGAGTTGGCTAGCGGGGGGGAATGAGCAGTTCTTC; cdr3_aa: CAWSWLAGGNEQFF
d_call: TRBD1; v_call: TRBV5-5; j_call: TRBJ2-5; clone_size: -; cdr3_nt: TGTGCCAGCAGCTTGGGTTTAACAGGGGGAGTTGGGGAGACCCAGTACTTC; cdr3_aa: CASSLGLTGGVGETQYF
d_call: TRBD2; v_call: TRBV6-4; j_call: TRBJ2-1; clone_size: -; cdr3_nt: TGTGCCAGCAGTGCGGAGATAGCGGGCCTCAATGAGCAGTTCTTC; cdr3_aa: CASSAEIAGLNEQFF
d_call: -; v_call: TRBV20-1; j_call: TRBJ2-7; clone_size: -; cdr3_nt: TGCAGTGCTAGTTCAGGGGCCCGAACCTACGAGCAGTACTTC; cdr3_aa: CSASSGARTYEQYF
d_call: TRBD1; v_call: TRBV6-5; j_call: TRBJ1-2; clone_size: few; cdr3_nt: TGTGCCAGCAGCTGGACAGGGACTAACTATGGCTACACCTTC; cdr3_aa: CASSWTGTNYGYTF
d_call: TRBD1; v_call: TRBV27; j_call: TRBJ1-6; clone_size: -; cdr3_nt: TGTGCCAGCAGTAGACAGGGACCTAATAATTCACCCCTCCACTTT; cdr3_aa: CASSRQGPNNSPLHF
d_call: -; v_call: TRBV27; j_call: TRBJ2-1; clone_size: -; cdr3_nt: TGTGCCAGCAGTTTTATTTGGGCTAGCAGTGAGATCAATGAGCAGTTCTTC; cdr3_aa: CASSFIWASSEINEQFF
d_call: -; v_call: TRBV19; j_call: TRBJ2-2; clone_size: -; cdr3_nt: TGTGCCAGTACGGACTTCAGGAAGACCGGGGAGCTGTTTTTT; cdr3_aa: CASTDFRKTGELFF
d_call: -; v_call: TRBV7-2; j_call: TRBJ1-1; clone_size: -; cdr3_nt: TGTGCCAGCAGCATCCGCGGGCCCGAAGGTGAAGCTTTCTTT; cdr3_aa: CASSIRGPEGEAFF
d_call: -; v_call: TRBV4-2; j_call: TRBJ2-6; clone_size: -; cdr3_nt: TGTGCCAGCAGCCAAGATCCACAGGGGGGGTACGTCCTGACTTTC; cdr3_aa: CASSQDPQGGYVLTF
d_call: TRBD1; v_call: TRBV19; j_call: TRBJ1-6; clone_size: -; cdr3_nt: TGTGCCAGTAGTCCTTCCGGGACAGGGAAGAATTCACCCCTCCACTTT; cdr3_aa: CASSPSGTGKNSPLHF
d_call: -; v_call: TRBV29-1; j_call: TRBJ1-4; clone_size: -; cdr3_nt: TGCAGCGGCCTGGACTCCGATGAAAAACTGTTTTTT; cdr3_aa: CSGLDSDEKLFF
d_call: TRBD2; v_call: TRBV5-4; j_call: TRBJ2-7; clone_size: few; cdr3_nt: TGTGCCAGCAGCCAAAGGCTAGCGGGAGGCCAAAGGTACTTC; cdr3_aa: CASSQRLAGGQRYF
d_call: TRBD2; v_call: TRBV7-2; j_call: TRBJ2-7; clone_size: -; cdr3_nt: TGTGCCAGCAGCTTAGAACTAGCGGCGCCATCCTACGAGCAGTACTTC; cdr3_aa: CASSLELAAPSYEQYF
d_call: -; v_call: TRBV6-5; j_call: TRBJ1-1; clone_size: -; cdr3_nt: TGTGCCAGCAGTCTTTCGGGGACTGAAGCTTTCTTT; cdr3_aa: CASSLSGTEAFF
d_call: -; v_call: TRBV28; j_call: TRBJ2-7; clone_size: -; cdr3_nt: TGTGCCAGCAGTTTCACGGAGGTCTCCTACGAGCAGTACTTC; cdr3_aa: CASSFTEVSYEQYF
d_call: -; v_call: TRBV9; j_call: TRBJ1-1; clone_size: -; cdr3_nt: TGTGCCAGCAGCGCTACAGGGAGCGAGACTGAAGCTTTCTTT; cdr3_aa: CASSATGSETEAFF
d_call: TRBD1; v_call: TRBV19; j_call: TRBJ1-5; clone_size: -; cdr3_nt: TGTGCCAGTGGCAGGGGGAATCAGCCCCAGCATTTT; cdr3_aa: CASGRGNQPQHF
d_call: TRBD1; v_call: TRBV27; j_call: TRBJ1-4; clone_size: -; cdr3_nt: TGTGCCAGCCAAAGGACAGGGGTCAGTGAAAAACTGTTTTTT; cdr3_aa: CASQRTGVSEKLFF
d_call: TRBD2; v_call: TRBV15; j_call: TRBJ2-3; clone_size: -; cdr3_nt: TGTGCCACCAGTCGAGGAGGCACTAGCGGGAGGCACACAGATACGCAGTATTTT; cdr3_aa: CATSRGGTSGRHTDTQYF
d_call: -; v_call: TRBV30; j_call: TRBJ2-1; clone_size: -; cdr3_nt: TGTGCCTGGAGTCTAAAGGGTAGCGACTACAATGAGCAGTTCTTC; cdr3_aa: CAWSLKGSDYNEQFF
d_call: -; v_call: TRBV7-2; j_call: TRBJ2-6; clone_size: -; cdr3_nt: TGTGCCAGCAGTCGAACCGGGGGGCACTCTGGGGCCAACGTCCTGACTTTC; cdr3_aa: CASSRTGGHSGANVLTF
d_call: -; v_call: TRBV6-5; j_call: TRBJ1-4; clone_size: few; cdr3_nt: TGTGCCAGCAGTCGCAAACTTACAACTAATGAAAAACTGTTTTTT; cdr3_aa: CASSRKLTTNEKLFF
d_call: TRBD1; v_call: TRBV5-4; j_call: TRBJ2-5; clone_size: -; cdr3_nt: TGTGCCAGCAGCTTGGATTACAGGGGGATGGAACAAGAGACCCAGTACTTC; cdr3_aa: CASSLDYRGMEQETQYF
d_call: TRBD1; v_call: TRBV19; j_call: TRBJ2-7; clone_size: once; cdr3_nt: TGTGCCAGTAGTAAGACGCGTCCCGGGACAGGGGAGCAGTACTTC; cdr3_aa: CASSKTRPGTGEQYF
d_call: TRBD2; v_call: TRBV3-1/TRBV3-2; j_call: TRBJ2-3; clone_size: once; cdr3_nt: TGTGCCAGCAGCCAAAGACCAGGAGGGACTAGCGGGGGGGCCAGAGATACGCAGTATTTT; cdr3_aa: CASSQRPGGTSGGARDTQYF
d_call: TRBD1; v_call: TRBV28; j_call: TRBJ1-6; clone_size: -; cdr3_nt: TGTGCCAGCAGCCACGACAGGGCCTCTTATTCACCCCTCCACTTT; cdr3_aa: CASSHDRASYSPLHF
d_call: -; v_call: TRBV18; j_call: TRBJ1-5; clone_size: -; cdr3_nt: TGTGCCAGCTCAGGCACGGGACAAGGGGATCAGCCCCAGCATTTT; cdr3_aa: CASSGTGQGDQPQHF
d_call: TRBD1; v_call: TRBV30; j_call: TRBJ1-1; clone_size: once; cdr3_nt: TGTGCCTGGAGTGTAGGAATCAGGGGGTTGAAGGCTGAAGCTTTCTTT; cdr3_aa: CAWSVGIRGLKAEAFF
d_call: -; v_call: TRBV12-3/TRBV12-4; j_call: TRBJ1-2; clone_size: -; cdr3_nt: TGTGCCAGCACCTTTAGCGGGTTCGATGGCTACACCTTC; cdr3_aa: CASTFSGFDGYTF
d_call: -; v_call: TRBV27; j_call: TRBJ1-1; clone_size: -; cdr3_nt: TGTGCCAGCAGCCCCACGGGATGGGACACTGAAGCTTTCTTT; cdr3_aa: CASSPTGWDTEAFF
d_call: -; v_call: TRBV27; j_call: TRBJ1-1; clone_size: -; cdr3_nt: TGTGCCAGCAGTCCCAGGTTAAACGACAATTCGAACACTGAAGCTTTCTTT; cdr3_aa: CASSPRLNDNSNTEAFF
d_call: TRBD1; v_call: TRBV11-2; j_call: TRBJ1-4; clone_size: few; cdr3_nt: TGTGCCAGCAGCCCGACAGGGGGCGATGAAAAACTGTTTTTT; cdr3_aa: CASSPTGGDEKLFF
d_call: TRBD1; v_call: TRBV7-2; j_call: TRBJ1-3; clone_size: few; cdr3_nt: TGTGCCAGCAGCTTCCAACAGGGGACGGACGGAAACACCATATATTTT; cdr3_aa: CASSFQQGTDGNTIYF
d_call: -; v_call: TRBV19; j_call: TRBJ2-7; clone_size: -; cdr3_nt: TGTGCCAGTAGTATAAATGAGGTCAGCACCTACGAGCAGTACTTC; cdr3_aa: CASSINEVSTYEQYF
d_call: -; v_call: TRBV13; j_call: TRBJ2-7; clone_size: once; cdr3_nt: TGTGCCAGCAGCTTAGGCGGGAGTCTGATTGTGTACTTC; cdr3_aa: CASSLGGSLIVYF
d_call: -; v_call: TRBV5-1; j_call: TRBJ1-6; clone_size: -; cdr3_nt: TGCGCCAGCAGTCAAGGGACACCGAACTCCTATAATTCACCCCTCCACTTT; cdr3_aa: CASSQGTPNSYNSPLHF
d_call: -; v_call: TRBV20-1; j_call: TRBJ1-1; clone_size: -; cdr3_nt: TGCAGTGCTAGTGACGGTGAAGCTTTCTTT; cdr3_aa: CSASDGEAFF
d_call: -; v_call: TRBV7-2; j_call: TRBJ1-2; clone_size: -; cdr3_nt: TGTGCCAGCAGCTCGTCTCAGGGATTCGGCTATGGCTACACCTTC; cdr3_aa: CASSSSQGFGYGYTF